This TCR beta chain is drawn from a study of molecular identifiers for immune sequencing clone quantification. General study points: Clones above 20 RNA copies contained over 97% of effector molecules but under 1% of naive ones.

The sample holds many counts of this clonotype. Its antigen is undetermined. Preparation methods for the bulk TCR libraries were those previously described, with listed TCR primers. One entry per CDR3 protein, called by TCRdb with MiXCR from the PCR reads. The table includes more than 550,000 distinct CDR3 sequences, 25% detected once. This TCR came from a human donor in good health. Some libraries in this study had Jurkat cell RNA spiked in. Sequenced sample: naive CD8+ T cells from blood, with Jurkat cell RNA spiked in. The subset here: FACS-sorted CD8+CD4-CCR7+CD45RA+ naive T cells.

DNA of the CDR3: TGTGCCTGGGCCACTAGGCTAGATACGCAGTATTTT. Translation gives CAWATRLDTQYF. This sequence joins TRBV30 and TRBJ2-3; a possible D gene is TRBD2 (5 bases). Trimming left V 5 bases short and J 5 bases short, with 11 bases between. The CDR3 is made up of 12 amino acids. Looked up from germline, CDR1 is GTSNPN and CDR2 is SVGIG (reference sequence).